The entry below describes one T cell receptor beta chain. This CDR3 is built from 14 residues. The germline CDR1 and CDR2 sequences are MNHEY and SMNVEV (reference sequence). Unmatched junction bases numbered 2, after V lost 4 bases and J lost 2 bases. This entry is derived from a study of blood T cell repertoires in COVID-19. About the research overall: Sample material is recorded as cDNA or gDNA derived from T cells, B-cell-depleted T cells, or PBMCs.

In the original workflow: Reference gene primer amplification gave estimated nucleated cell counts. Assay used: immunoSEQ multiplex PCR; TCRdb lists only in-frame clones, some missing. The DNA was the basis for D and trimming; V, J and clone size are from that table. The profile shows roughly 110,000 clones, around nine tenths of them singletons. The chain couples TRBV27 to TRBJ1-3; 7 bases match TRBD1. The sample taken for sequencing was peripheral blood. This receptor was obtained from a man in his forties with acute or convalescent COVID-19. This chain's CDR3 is CASSSGTAGNTIYF. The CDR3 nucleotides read TGTGCCAGCAGTTCAGGGACAGCTGGAAACACCATATATTTT.